This T cell receptor beta chain was identified in a study of T-cell memory formation after mild COVID-19. Study-wide findings and caveats: Clones contracting day 15 to 85 were balanced CD4/CD8; later expanders leaned CD4+.

The V gene end was trimmed by 3 bases and the J gene end by 0 bases; junction bases not matched to a gene: 10. Germline V gene lookup returns CDR1 DFQATT and CDR2 SNEGSKA (reference sequence). The length of the CDR3 is 17 residues. This clonotype was seen only a few times. Its antigen is currently unknown. Each CDR3 protein is one row after TCRdb ran MiXCR on the 5' RACE reads. The sample consists of 40,000 to 45,000 distinct CDR3 sequences, approximately 9.6% of them appearing once. This chain uses TRBV20-1 with TRBJ2-7; TRBD1 aligns across 11 bases. Sequencing was done on a sample of PBMCs or a T cell subset sorted from them (not recorded which). The TCR sequence derives from an adult woman who had mild COVID-19 (a few samples of this study predate the infection). Cell type and time point are not known. The CDR3 coding sequence is TGCAGTGCTAGGGCCGGGACAGGGGGACGATTCTCCTACGAGCAGTACTTC. Translated, it gives CSARAGTGGRFSYEQYF.